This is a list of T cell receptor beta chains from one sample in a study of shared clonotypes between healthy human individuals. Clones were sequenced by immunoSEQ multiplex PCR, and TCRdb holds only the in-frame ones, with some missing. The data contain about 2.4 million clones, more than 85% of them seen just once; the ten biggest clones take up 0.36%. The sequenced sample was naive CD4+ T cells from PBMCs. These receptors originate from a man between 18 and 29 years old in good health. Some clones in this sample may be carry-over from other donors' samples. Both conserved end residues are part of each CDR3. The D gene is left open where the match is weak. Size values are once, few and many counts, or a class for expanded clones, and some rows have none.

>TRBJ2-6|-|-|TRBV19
CASSRRVTGANVLTF
TGTGCCAGTAGTCGCAGGGTAACTGGGGCCAACGTCCTGACTTTC
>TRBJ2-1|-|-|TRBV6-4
CASSEQGGTSYNEQFF
TGTGCCAGCAGTGAGCAAGGCGGGACCTCCTACAATGAGCAGTTCTTC
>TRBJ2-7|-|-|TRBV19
CASSIGRSSDEQYF
TGTGCCAGTAGTATCGGCAGGTCTAGCGACGAGCAGTACTTC
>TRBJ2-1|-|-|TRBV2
CASSESSRGVQFF
TGTGCCAGCAGTGAATCGTCCCGAGGGGTGCAGTTCTTC
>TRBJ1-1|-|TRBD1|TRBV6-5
CASSSTGHTEAFF
TGTGCCAGCAGTTCGACAGGGCACACTGAAGCTTTCTTT
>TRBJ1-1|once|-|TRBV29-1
CSVTPHLRGGYTEAFF
TGCAGCGTGACGCCGCATCTACGGGGGGGTTACACTGAAGCTTTCTTT
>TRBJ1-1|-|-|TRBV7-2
CASSLVGYLYTEAFF
TGTGCCAGCAGCTTAGTGGGGTATCTTTACACTGAAGCTTTCTTT
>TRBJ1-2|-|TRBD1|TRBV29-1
CSGGQGATGYTF
TGCAGCGGGGGACAGGGGGCTACTGGCTACACCTTC
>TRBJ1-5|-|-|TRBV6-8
CAAREGNQPQHF
TGTGCAGCGCGGGAAGGCAATCAGCCCCAGCATTTT
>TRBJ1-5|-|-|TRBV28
CASTLFGQPQHF
TGTGCCAGCACCCTATTCGGTCAGCCCCAGCATTTT
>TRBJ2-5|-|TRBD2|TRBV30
CAWNPRGGKETQYF
TGTGCCTGGAACCCCCGGGGAGGGAAAGAGACCCAGTACTTC
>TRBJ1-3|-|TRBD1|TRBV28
CASSSWPWDRSLSGNTIYF
TGTGCCAGCAGTTCCTGGCCCTGGGACAGGTCTTTATCTGGAAACACCATATATTTT
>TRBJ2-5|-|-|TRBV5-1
CASSLAQPQETQYF
TGCGCCAGCAGCTTGGCCCAGCCTCAAGAGACCCAGTACTTC
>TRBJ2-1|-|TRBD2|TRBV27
CASSLVLTSGNREQFF
TGTGCCAGCAGTTTAGTTTTGACTAGCGGGAACCGTGAGCAGTTCTTC
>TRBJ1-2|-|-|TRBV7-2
CASSPSEGTGGYTF
TGTGCCAGCAGCCCCTCGGAAGGGACTGGGGGCTACACCTTC
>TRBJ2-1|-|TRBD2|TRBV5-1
CASSHKTSGDSYNEQFF
TGCGCCAGCAGCCATAAGACTAGCGGGGATTCCTACAATGAGCAGTTCTTC
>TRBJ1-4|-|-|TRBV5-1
CASSGNRAQNEKLFF
TGCGCCAGCAGCGGGAACAGGGCTCAAAATGAAAAACTGTTTTTT
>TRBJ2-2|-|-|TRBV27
CASSLLPNTGELFF
TGTGCCAGCAGTCTCCTACCGAACACCGGGGAGCTGTTTTTT
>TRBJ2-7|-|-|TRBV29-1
CSVGGDRRRDEQYF
TGCAGCGTCGGCGGGGACCGGAGGAGGGACGAGCAGTACTTC
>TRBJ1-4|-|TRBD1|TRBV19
CASSIATGQLFRGMEKLFF
TGTGCCAGTAGTATAGCGACGGGACAGCTCTTTAGGGGCATGGAAAAACTGTTTTTT
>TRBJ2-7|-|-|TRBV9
CASSVGGQTGEQYF
TGTGCCAGCAGCGTAGGAGGACAGACGGGAGAGCAGTACTTC
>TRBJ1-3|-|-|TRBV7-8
CASSREDSGNTIYF
TGTGCCAGCAGCAGAGAGGACAGCGGAAACACCATATATTTT
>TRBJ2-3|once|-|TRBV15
CATRSGRVTFTDTQYF
TGTGCCACCAGGAGCGGGCGGGTAACCTTCACAGATACGCAGTATTTT
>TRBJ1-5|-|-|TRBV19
CASSIYRDSSNQPQHF
TGTGCCAGTAGTATATACAGGGATTCCAGCAATCAGCCCCAGCATTTT
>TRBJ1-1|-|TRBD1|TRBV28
CASSSGTGDTEAFF
TGTGCCAGCAGTTCAGGGACAGGCGACACTGAAGCTTTCTTT
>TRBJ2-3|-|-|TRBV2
CASSVSPSGPNTQYF
TGTGCCAGCAGTGTATCACCATCGGGGCCTAATACGCAGTATTTT
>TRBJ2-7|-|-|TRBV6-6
CASSYSRAYEQYF
TGTGCCAGCAGTTACTCGAGGGCCTACGAGCAGTACTTC
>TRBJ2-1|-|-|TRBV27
CASSFWDEQFF
TGTGCCAGCAGTTTCTGGGATGAGCAGTTCTTC
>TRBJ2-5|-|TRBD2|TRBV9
CASSVMGLAGETQYF
TGTGCCAGCAGCGTGATGGGACTAGCGGGAGAGACCCAGTACTTC
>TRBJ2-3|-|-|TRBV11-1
CASSLAGADTQYF
TGTGCCAGCAGCTTAGCGGGGGCAGATACGCAGTATTTT
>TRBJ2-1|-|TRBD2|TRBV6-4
CASRRTSGSSYNEQFF
TGTGCCAGCAGAAGGACTAGCGGAAGCTCCTACAATGAGCAGTTCTTC
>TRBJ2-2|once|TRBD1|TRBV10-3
CAISRDRDTGELFF
TGTGCCATCAGCCGGGACAGGGACACCGGGGAGCTGTTTTTT
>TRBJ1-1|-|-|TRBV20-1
CSAETGEAFF
TGCAGTGCGGAGACCGGTGAAGCTTTCTTT
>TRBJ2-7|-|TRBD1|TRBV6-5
CASSGRDRAWDEQYF
TGTGCCAGCAGCGGCCGGGACAGGGCTTGGGACGAGCAGTACTTC
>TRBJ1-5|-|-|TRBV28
CASSLEAVGNQPQHF
TGTGCCAGCAGTTTAGAGGCTGTGGGCAATCAGCCCCAGCATTTT
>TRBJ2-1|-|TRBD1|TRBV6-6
CASNGPRTGTYNEQFF
TGTGCCAGCAATGGTCCGAGGACAGGCACCTACAATGAGCAGTTCTTC
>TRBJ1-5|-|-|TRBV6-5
CASSYLQGSSNQPQHF
TGTGCCAGCAGTTACCTACAGGGTAGTAGCAATCAGCCCCAGCATTTT
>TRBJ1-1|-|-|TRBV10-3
CAISESSETMNTEAFF
TGTGCCATCAGTGAGTCCTCAGAGACCATGAACACTGAAGCTTTCTTT
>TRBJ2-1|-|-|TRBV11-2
CASSSPTRSSYNEQFF
TGTGCCAGCAGCTCCCCGACTAGAAGCTCCTACAATGAGCAGTTCTTC
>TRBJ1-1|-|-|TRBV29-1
CSVAYSGQLNTEAFF
TGCAGCGTTGCCTATTCGGGGCAGCTGAACACTGAAGCTTTCTTT